Listed below are T cell receptor beta chains from one sample, sequenced in a study of T cells in Graves' hyperthyroidism and ophthalmopathy. TCRdb itself ran the multiplex PCR reads through MiXCR, one entry per CDR3 protein. This table has 300,000 to 450,000 distinct CDR3 sequences, roughly 25% appearing once. The sequenced material came from blood. The receptors were gathered from a man aged 50 to 60 with Graves' hyperthyroidism. CDR3s include the opening cysteine and the closing phenylalanine or tryptophan. The order of the fields is J gene, clone size, D gene, V gene, CDR3 protein, CDR3 DNA. A D gene is named only where the DNA matches it firmly. Size is stated for part of the rows, as once, few or many counts, or as a class when the clone is expanded.

J: TRBJ1-1; size: few; D: -; V: TRBV10-2; CDR3: CASSETGSHSEAFF; DNA: TGCGCCAGCAGTGAGACAGGCTCGCATTCTGAAGCTTTCTTT
J: TRBJ2-3; size: -; D: -; V: TRBV10-3; CDR3: CAISELWTESSDTQYF; DNA: TGTGCCATCAGTGAGTTGTGGACTGAAAGCTCAGATACGCAGTATTTT
J: TRBJ1-1; size: few; D: TRBD1; V: TRBV11-2; CDR3: CASSQGTGVNTEAFF; DNA: TGTGCCAGCAGCCAAGGGACAGGGGTGAACACTGAAGCTTTCTTT
J: TRBJ1-5; size: many; D: TRBD1; V: TRBV12-3/TRBV12-4; CDR3: CASRTGVSNQPQHF; DNA: TGTGCCAGCAGGACAGGGGTTAGCAATCAGCCCCAGCATTTT
J: TRBJ2-7; size: -; D: TRBD2; V: TRBV2; CDR3: CASTPGLAGGFGEQYF; DNA: TGTGCCAGCACCCCGGGACTAGCGGGAGGCTTTGGGGAGCAGTACTTC
J: TRBJ2-3; size: -; D: TRBD1; V: TRBV5-1; CDR3: CASRLRGLDTQYF; DNA: TGCGCCAGCAGACTTAGGGGGCTGGATACGCAGTATTTT
J: TRBJ2-7; size: -; D: -; V: TRBV30; CDR3: CAWSSAYEQYF; DNA: TGTGCCTGGAGTTCGGCATACGAGCAGTACTTC
J: TRBJ2-3; size: -; D: -; V: TRBV20-1; CDR3: CSARETDWDYTDTQYF; DNA: TGCAGTGCTAGAGAGACCGATTGGGATTACACAGATACGCAGTATTTT
J: TRBJ1-1; size: -; D: -; V: TRBV5-1; CDR3: CASSFRDTEAFF; DNA: TGCGCCAGCAGCTTCCGGGACACTGAAGCTTTCTTT
J: TRBJ2-1; size: many; D: -; V: TRBV11-1; CDR3: CASRFDGDYNEQFF; DNA: TGTGCCAGCAGATTTGACGGGGACTACAATGAGCAGTTCTTC
J: TRBJ2-7; size: many; D: -; V: TRBV28; CDR3: CASSFLGSSRSPGYEQYF; DNA: TGTGCCAGCAGTTTTTTGGGTTCAAGTAGGAGTCCTGGCTACGAGCAGTACTTC
J: TRBJ2-3; size: many; D: TRBD2; V: TRBV29-1; CDR3: CSVEFRGGGADTQYF; DNA: TGCAGCGTTGAATTCCGGGGCGGGGGAGCAGATACGCAGTATTTT
J: TRBJ2-1; size: -; D: -; V: TRBV19; CDR3: CASSIDRNNEQFF; DNA: TGTGCCAGTAGTATAGACAGAAACAATGAGCAGTTCTTC
J: TRBJ1-6; size: few; D: -; V: TRBV27; CDR3: CASSLEGISPLHF; DNA: TGTGCCAGCAGTTTAGAGGGGATTTCACCCCTCCACTTT
J: TRBJ2-3; size: few; D: -; V: TRBV5-1; CDR3: CASSLFGDSTDTQYF; DNA: TGCGCCAGCAGCTTGTTCGGCGATTCCACAGATACGCAGTATTTT
J: TRBJ2-7; size: few; D: TRBD2; V: TRBV13; CDR3: CASSAMTSGYEQYF; DNA: TGTGCCAGCAGCGCGATGACTAGCGGATACGAGCAGTACTTC
J: TRBJ2-7; size: many; D: TRBD2; V: TRBV3-1; CDR3: CASSPVAGGSMGEQYF; DNA: TGTGCCAGCAGCCCGGTAGCGGGAGGATCTATGGGCGAGCAGTACTTC
J: TRBJ1-5; size: few; D: -; V: TRBV9; CDR3: CASSDTGYNQPQHF; DNA: TGTGCCAGCAGCGATACAGGGTACAATCAGCCCCAGCATTTT
J: TRBJ2-7; size: -; D: TRBD2; V: TRBV5-1; CDR3: CASSGGLAGGLTYEQYF; DNA: TGCGCCAGCAGCGGGGGACTAGCGGGAGGACTCACCTACGAGCAGTACTTC
J: TRBJ1-3; size: -; D: TRBD1; V: TRBV29-1; CDR3: CSVADRVGNTIYF; DNA: TGCAGCGTGGCGGACAGGGTTGGAAACACCATATATTTT
J: TRBJ2-5; size: few; D: -; V: TRBV6-1; CDR3: CASSSDGIRETQYF; DNA: TGTGCCAGCAGTTCGGACGGAATCAGAGAGACCCAGTACTTC
J: TRBJ2-5; size: -; D: TRBD1; V: TRBV5-1; CDR3: CASSLWTGVLETQYF; DNA: TGCGCCAGCAGCTTGTGGACAGGGGTATTGGAGACCCAGTACTTC
J: TRBJ1-1; size: few; D: TRBD1; V: TRBV12-3/TRBV12-4; CDR3: CASSLIFDRDRDWSGVWMNTEAFF; DNA: TGTGCCAGCAGCTTGATTTTTGACCGGGACAGGGATTGGAGTGGGGTCTGGATGAACACTGAAGCTTTCTTT
J: TRBJ2-7; size: -; D: -; V: TRBV7-9; CDR3: CASSSFSGSYEQYF; DNA: TGTGCCAGCAGCAGTTTCTCGGGCTCCTACGAGCAGTACTTC
J: TRBJ2-7; size: -; D: -; V: TRBV7-2; CDR3: CASSLLLSTLAYEQYF; DNA: TGTGCCAGCAGCTTACTCTTGTCTACCTTAGCCTACGAGCAGTACTTC
J: TRBJ2-5; size: few; D: -; V: TRBV3-1; CDR3: CASSGNPGETQYF; DNA: TGTGCCAGCAGCGGGAACCCGGGGGAGACCCAGTACTTC
J: TRBJ2-3; size: -; D: TRBD1; V: TRBV20-1; CDR3: CSVPTGDTDTQYF; DNA: TGCAGTGTCCCCACAGGGGACACAGATACGCAGTATTTT
J: TRBJ2-7; size: many; D: -; V: TRBV7-9; CDR3: CASSPTTGRPYEQYF; DNA: TGTGCCAGCAGCCCGACGACAGGCCGCCCCTACGAGCAGTACTTC
J: TRBJ2-3; size: -; D: -; V: TRBV7-3; CDR3: CASSSDMTQNTDTQYF; DNA: TGTGCCAGCAGCTCCGACATGACCCAGAATACAGATACGCAGTATTTT
J: TRBJ1-1; size: many; D: -; V: TRBV29-1; CDR3: CSVRGGVNTEAFF; DNA: TGCAGCGTTCGTGGTGGCGTGAACACTGAAGCTTTCTTT
J: TRBJ2-5; size: many; D: -; V: TRBV27; CDR3: CASREGLPRETQYF; DNA: TGTGCCAGCAGGGAGGGTTTACCTCGAGAGACCCAGTACTTC
J: TRBJ2-3; size: many; D: TRBD2; V: TRBV3-1; CDR3: CASSQLSGRDTQYF; DNA: TGTGCCAGCAGCCAATTAAGCGGGAGAGATACGCAGTATTTT
J: TRBJ2-5; size: few; D: TRBD1; V: TRBV28; CDR3: CASSFTGEETQYF; DNA: TGTGCCAGCAGTTTTACAGGGGAAGAGACCCAGTACTTC
J: TRBJ1-2; size: -; D: -; V: TRBV6-2/TRBV6-3; CDR3: CAAGGTNYGYTF; DNA: TGTGCCGCAGGAGGGACGAACTATGGCTACACCTTC
J: TRBJ1-1; size: -; D: -; V: TRBV6-1; CDR3: CASRLLGLLSEAFF; DNA: TGTGCCAGCAGGCTACTAGGACTTCTCAGTGAAGCTTTCTTT
J: TRBJ1-4; size: -; D: TRBD1; V: TRBV3-1; CDR3: CASSPSGQGNEKLFF; DNA: TGTGCCAGCAGCCCCTCGGGACAGGGCAATGAAAAACTGTTTTTT
J: TRBJ2-5; size: many; D: TRBD1; V: TRBV28; CDR3: CASSRGQGWETQYF; DNA: TGTGCCAGCAGTCGCGGACAGGGATGGGAGACCCAGTACTTC
J: TRBJ2-7; size: many; D: TRBD1; V: TRBV3-1; CDR3: CASSPTGYEQYF; DNA: TGTGCCAGCAGCCCGACAGGGTACGAGCAGTACTTC
J: TRBJ2-7; size: -; D: TRBD2; V: TRBV5-1; CDR3: CASSPRGLAGNPSYEQYF; DNA: TGCGCCAGCAGCCCAAGGGGACTAGCGGGAAATCCATCCTACGAGCAGTACTTC
J: TRBJ1-5; size: few; D: -; V: TRBV2; CDR3: CASRWESGQPQHF; DNA: TGTGCCAGCAGGTGGGAGAGTGGTCAGCCCCAGCATTTT
J: TRBJ2-3; size: many; D: -; V: TRBV27; CDR3: CASTGVARATQYF; DNA: TGTGCCAGCACCGGAGTGGCCCGGGCTACGCAGTATTTT
J: TRBJ1-2; size: few; D: -; V: TRBV18; CDR3: CASSPAGTQNYGYTF; DNA: TGTGCCAGCTCACCCGCCGGGACACAAAACTATGGCTACACCTTC
J: TRBJ2-1; size: many; D: TRBD2; V: TRBV3-1; CDR3: CASSQAGTKYYNEQFF; DNA: TGTGCCAGCAGCCAAGCCGGGACTAAATACTACAATGAGCAGTTCTTC
J: TRBJ2-5; size: -; D: TRBD2; V: TRBV20-1; CDR3: CSARDSSGGLRETQYF; DNA: TGCAGTGCTAGAGATTCATCGGGAGGTCTGAGGGAGACCCAGTACTTC
J: TRBJ2-5; size: -; D: -; V: TRBV11-2; CDR3: CASSFQGTETQYF; DNA: TGTGCCAGCAGCTTTCAGGGCACCGAGACCCAGTACTTC
J: TRBJ2-7; size: few; D: TRBD2; V: TRBV6-5; CDR3: CASSYRPSGSSDEQYF; DNA: TGTGCCAGCAGTTACCGTCCTAGCGGGAGCTCTGACGAGCAGTACTTC
J: TRBJ2-7; size: few; D: TRBD1; V: TRBV12-3/TRBV12-4; CDR3: CASSRGQPIYEQYF; DNA: TGTGCCAGCAGTAGGGGGCAACCCATCTACGAGCAGTACTTC
J: TRBJ1-4; size: -; D: TRBD1; V: TRBV19; CDR3: CASSPRQGREKLFF; DNA: TGTGCCAGTAGTCCCCGACAGGGCCGGGAAAAACTGTTTTTT
J: TRBJ2-7; size: many; D: TRBD2; V: TRBV7-2; CDR3: CASNKLAGPNYEQYF; DNA: TGTGCCAGCAACAAACTAGCGGGACCAAACTACGAGCAGTACTTC
J: TRBJ2-7; size: few; D: TRBD2; V: TRBV5-1; CDR3: CASSLNAGGASYEQYF; DNA: TGCGCCAGCAGCCTCAATGCGGGGGGGGCTTCCTACGAGCAGTACTTC